One and the same sample provided the 30 T cell receptor beta chains below, sequenced in a study of OX40 agonist ivuxolimab in advanced cancers. The repertoire was sequenced with immunoSEQ multiplex PCR; TCRdb's copy has only in-frame clones and lacks some. The sample includes about 48,000 clones, over 75% of them seen just once. The sample in question was CD4+ or CD8+ T cells sorted from blood, obtained in a trial of the OX40 agonist ivuxolimab. These receptors all stem from an adult with an advanced solid tumor such as melanoma, head and neck, liver or kidney cancer.

This clone was detected only once. This rearrangement joins TRBV9 to TRBJ2-7; weak D call: TRBD1 (5 bases). CDR1 and CDR2 from the germline V gene are SGDLS and YYNGEE. The length of the CDR3 is 13 residues. Trimming took 2 bases from V and 3 from J, leaving 9 bases between them. As DNA, the CDR3 is TGTGCCAGCAGCGTTCAGGGAAGCTACGAGCAGTACTTC. It specifies CASSVQGSYEQYF.

The chain is built from TRBV15 and TRBJ2-5; D might be TRBD2 (5 bases). The CDR3 sequence is 15 residues long. The germline V gene has CDR1 LNHNV and CDR2 YYDKDF (reference sequence). Trimming left V 4 bases short and J 0 bases short, with 12 bases between. CDR3 DNA sequence: TGTGCCACCAGCATAGATTTGGGAGACCAAGAGACCCAGTACTTC. Residues: CATSIDLGDQETQYF.

The rearrangement links TRBV5-6 to TRBJ1-2; the match to TRBD1 covers 8 bases. This CDR3 is 14 amino acids long. Germline V gene lookup returns CDR1 SGHDT and CDR2 YYEEEE. Germline trimming cut 4 bases from V and 6 bases from J; bases unmatched to any gene: 8. The DNA of the CDR3 is TGTGCCAGCAGCGCGTGGGGACAGGCAAATGGCTACACCTTC. Protein sequence: CASSAWGQANGYTF.

The chain combines TRBV7-2 with TRBJ2-3, with D hard to call. V was trimmed by 0 bases and J by 4 bases, leaving 11 bases between them. In germline, CDR1 is SGHTA, CDR2 FQGNSA. CDR3 size: 15 residues. The CDR3 loop is CASSLARGGPDTQYF. CDR3 coding DNA: TGTGCCAGCAGCTTAGCCCGCGGCGGCCCAGATACGCAGTATTTT.

By sample fraction, this clone is medium-sized. V gene TRBV30 combines with J gene TRBJ2-2, with a weak D call TRBD2 (6 bases). Germline-derived CDR1 and CDR2 are GTSNPN and SVGIG (reference sequence). Trimming cost V 4 bases and J 2 bases, with 11 bases left between them. This CDR3 has 14 amino acids. In nucleotides, the CDR3 is TGTGCCTGGAAGGGAGGACCAAACACCGGGGAGCTGTTTTTT. It specifies CAWKGGPNTGELFF.

The rearrangement uses TRBV6-6 and TRBJ1-1; D call uncertain. The CDR3 is 14 amino acids. Germline V lookup: CDR1 MNHNY, CDR2 SVGAGI (reference sequence). The germline V and J ends were trimmed by 7 bases and 1 base, with 13 bases remaining between them. The CDR3 DNA sequence: TGTGCCAGCACCCTATCAGTGGGGAACACTGAAGCTTTCTTT. This gives the protein CASTLSVGNTEAFF.

The chain is built from TRBV19 and TRBJ1-2; 9 nucleotides match TRBD1. This CDR3 spans 17 amino acids. The germline gives CDR1 LNHDA, CDR2 SQIVND (reference sequence). V lost 5 bases, J lost 5 bases, and 15 bases stayed unmatched. The CDR3 protein is CASSPSTQAGQGYGYTF. CDR3 in DNA: TGTGCCAGTAGTCCGTCCACCCAGGCGGGACAGGGATATGGCTACACCTTC.

The chain couples TRBV5-4 to TRBJ2-1; D gene uncertain. Trimming cost V 2 bases and J 0 bases, with 9 bases left between them. CDR3 length: 15 amino acids. Germline-derived CDR1 and CDR2 are SGHNT and YYREEE (reference sequence). CDR3 amino acids: CASSLPGSSYNEQFF. The CDR3 DNA sequence: TGTGCCAGCAGCTTACCGGGTAGCTCCTACAATGAGCAGTTCTTC.

This clone has a single count. V is TRBV30 and J is TRBJ2-7, with 7 bases identical to TRBD1. This CDR3 region has 12 residues. V trimming: 1 base; J trimming: 8 bases; junction bases outside the gene matches: 5. Per the germline V gene, CDR1 is GTSNPN and CDR2 is SVGIG (reference sequence). The CDR3 bases are TGTGCCTGGAGTGATAACAGGGGTCAGCAGTACTTC. Protein sequence: CAWSDNRGQQYF.

J is TRBJ1-2 and V is TRBV6-1, with TRBD1 identical over 11 bases. This CDR3 has 14 amino acids. Germline CDR1 and CDR2: MNHNS and SASEGT. V gave up 6 bases and J gave up 5 bases; unmatched junction bases: 5. The CDR3 coding sequence is TGTGCCAGCAGACGGGACAGGGGGAAGTATGGCTACACCTTC. Translating it yields CASRRDRGKYGYTF.

J is TRBJ1-1 and V is TRBV7-3; 7 bases match TRBD1. CDR3 length: 13 residues. The germline gives CDR1 SGHTA, CDR2 FQGTGA. The V segment lost 9 bases and the J segment 1 base; nucleotides outside the gene matches: 5. CDR3 residues: CASTDRANTEAFF. CDR3 nucleotide sequence: TGTGCCAGTACCGACAGGGCGAACACTGAAGCTTTCTTT.

The chain uses TRBV13 and TRBJ1-5; D may be TRBD1 (6 bases). The CDR3 contains 17 residues. The germline V and J ends were trimmed by 7 bases and 0 bases, with 19 bases remaining between them. Looked up from germline, CDR1 is PRHDT and CDR2 is FYEKMQ (reference sequence). For the CDR3, the DNA is TGTGCCAGCACCCAGAGCAGGGGAGGGTTTAGCAATCAGCCCCAGCATTTT. Amino acids: CASTQSRGGFSNQPQHF.

The gene calls are TRBV29-1 and TRBJ2-3, with TRBD1 as a possible D gene (5 bases). The length of the CDR3 is 12 residues. Trimming left V 5 bases short and J 2 bases short, with 8 bases between. Germline CDR1 reads SQVTM; CDR2 reads ANQGSEA. The DNA for the CDR3 is TGCAGCGTTCGTGGGGCCACAGATACGCAGTATTTT. This encodes CSVRGATDTQYF.

As DNA, the CDR3 is TGTGCCAGTAGTATCGGGAAAGGGGCGAACTATGGCTACACCTTC. Translating gives CASSIGKGANYGYTF. The V and J genes are TRBV19 and TRBJ1-2; possibly TRBD1 for D (5 bases). CDR1 LNHDA and CDR2 SQIVND come from the germline V gene (reference sequence). The CDR3 runs 15 residues. With 3 bases removed from V and 2 bases from J, the gap between germline ends came to 13 bases.

V is TRBV7-6 and J is TRBJ1-1; no definite D call. The CDR3 sequence is 11 residues long. V lost 0 bases and J 7 bases, leaving 3 bases between the germline ends. Germline CDR1 and CDR2: SGHVS and FNYEAQ. The DNA for the CDR3 is TGTGCCAGCAGCTTAGCGGATGAAGCTTTCTTT. Protein sequence: CASSLADEAFF.

This clone was seen more than once but under ten times. The chain joins TRBV5-8 to TRBJ1-6, with a weak D call TRBD1 (5 bases). CDR1 and CDR2 (germline): SGHTS, YDEGEE. V gave up 2 bases and J gave up 9 bases, with 12 bases separating them. The CDR3 loop spans 14 amino acids. The CDR3 region has the DNA TGTGCCAGCAGCTTTGCGGGGCTAGGTTCACCCCTCCACTTT. Protein product: CASSFAGLGSPLHF.

This chain links TRBV4-1 with TRBJ2-7; 8 bases match TRBD1. CDR3 length equals 15 residues. V was clipped by 0 bases and J by 5 bases; unmatched bases: 6. Germline CDR1 and CDR2: MGHRA and YSYEKL. Written as DNA, the CDR3 is TGCGCCAGCAGCCAAGAAGGGACAGGTCCCAACGAGCAGTACTTC. Residues: CASSQEGTGPNEQYF.

This chain joins TRBV5-1 and TRBJ1-6; TRBD1 aligns across 10 bases. This CDR3 contains 14 residues. The germline CDR1 and CDR2 sequences are SGHRS and YFSETQ. V shed 4 bases, J shed 9 bases, and the junction held 4 bases outside the gene matches. Written as DNA, the CDR3 is TGCGCCAGCAGCGCGGGACAGGGGCTTTCACCCCTCCACTTT. Translation: CASSAGQGLSPLHF.

The J gene is TRBJ1-2, the V gene TRBV27, with 9 nucleotides matching TRBD1. CDR1 and CDR2 from the germline V gene are MNHEY and SMNVEV (reference sequence). The CDR3 consists of 15 residues. Germline trimming cut 6 bases from V and 2 bases from J; bases unmatched to any gene: 7. The CDR3 DNA follows: TGTGCCAGCAGCCTATCCGGGACAGGGAACTATGGCTACACCTTC. Protein: CASSLSGTGNYGYTF.

DNA of the CDR3: TGTGCCAGCAGTTGGGCCTCCAGGGGATCGAACACTGAAGCTTTCTTT. Protein product: CASSWASRGSNTEAFF. The chain links TRBV6-5 to TRBJ1-1, with D perhaps matching TRBD1 (6 bases). The CDR3 has 16 amino acids. V lost 4 bases and J lost 1, with 16 bases in between. Germline V lookup: CDR1 MNHEY, CDR2 SVGAGI.

This clone was detected only a few times. The chain combines TRBV5-1 with TRBJ1-2, with D possibly matching TRBD1 (5 bases). V shed 6 bases and J shed 6 bases, with 21 bases lying between them. CDR3 length: 15 amino acids. Germline CDR1 is SGHRS and CDR2 is YFSETQ. DNA of the CDR3: TGCGCCAGCAACTTAGGGGCAGCTCCTCGGGATGGCTACACCTTC. Protein product: CASNLGAAPRDGYTF.

The chain has TRBV6-4 and TRBJ1-1; D is unclear. Germline V gives CDR1 MRHNA, CDR2 SNTAGT. The CDR3 consists of 14 residues. Trimming removed 6 bases at V and 0 bases at J, with 11 bases between. The CDR3 nucleotides read TGTGCCAGCAGGAAGACGGGGTTGAACACTGAAGCTTTCTTT. It yields the protein CASRKTGLNTEAFF.

This clone was picked up one time. The chain has TRBV29-1 and TRBJ1-2; the D gene is possibly TRBD1 (5 bases). Germline V gene sequence: CDR1 SQVTM, CDR2 ANQGSEA. The CDR3 runs to 14 residues. V lost 3 bases and J 4 bases, leaving 15 bases between the germline ends. The CDR3 DNA reads as TGCAGCGTTGATCTTTTAGGGACGCCCTATGGCTACACCTTC. Amino acid sequence: CSVDLLGTPYGYTF. Supplemented by reference TRBV29-1 and TRBJ1-2, the full variable domain reads SAVISQKPSRDICQRGTSLTIQCQVDSQVTMMFWYRQQPGQSLTLIATANQGSEATYESGFVIDKFPISRPNLTFSTLTVSNMSPEDSSIYLCSVDLLGTPYGYTFGSGTRLTVV.

This clone appeared a single time. The J gene is TRBJ2-3, the V gene TRBV10-3; D uncertain. The V and J ends lost 0 bases and 5 bases respectively, with 9 bases between them. In germline, CDR1 is ENHRY, CDR2 SYGVKD. This CDR3 contains 14 residues. CDR3 amino acids: CAISESNSQDTQYF. The CDR3 bases are TGTGCCATCAGTGAGTCGAATAGTCAAGATACGCAGTATTTT.

This chain uses TRBV5-1 with TRBJ1-2, with 8 bases matching TRBD1. V shed 4 bases, J shed 8 bases, and the junction held 7 bases outside the gene matches. CDR3 length: 13 amino acids. The germline CDR1 and CDR2 sequences are SGHRS and YFSETQ. CDR3 coding DNA: TGCGCCAGCAGCCCTGACAGGGGTTGGGGCTACACCTTC. It encodes CASSPDRGWGYTF.

The chain joins TRBV6-1 to TRBJ2-4; D might be TRBD1 (5 bases). Germline V lookup: CDR1 MNHNS, CDR2 SASEGT. This CDR3 spans 14 amino acids. The germline V and J ends were trimmed by 3 bases and 7 bases, with 13 bases remaining between them. CDR3 sequence: CASSDGAAYNIQYF. The CDR3 DNA reads TGTGCCAGCAGTGATGGGGCGGCTTACAACATTCAGTACTTC.

The V gene is TRBV4-1, the J gene TRBJ1-5; 8 bases agree with TRBD1. This CDR3 is 19 amino acids long. J was trimmed by 1 base and V by 1 base; bases with no gene match: 12. Per germline, CDR1 MGHRA and CDR2 YSYEKL. The CDR3 loop is CASSQGGAQGASSNQPQHF. In DNA, the CDR3 is TGCGCCAGCAGCCAAGGGGGCGCCCAGGGGGCGTCGAGCAATCAGCCCCAGCATTTT.

This clone showed up just a few times. CDR3 residues: CASSRGDMGNTIYF. DNA of the CDR3: TGTGCCAGCAGTCGGGGGGATATGGGAAACACCATATATTTT. This chain joins TRBV28 and TRBJ1-3; perhaps TRBD1 as D (5 bases). In germline, CDR1 is MDHEN, CDR2 SYDVKM. There are 14 residues in the CDR3. The V gene lost 5 bases and the J gene lost 4 bases, with 12 bases spanning the gap. Full variable domain (rest looked up from reference TRBV28 and TRBJ1-3): DVKVTQSSRYLVKRTGEKVFLECVQDMDHENMFWYRQDPGLGLRLIYFSYDVKMKEKGDIPEGYSVSREKKERFSLILESASTNQTSMYLCASSRGDMGNTIYFGEGSWLTVV.

The chain employs TRBV9 and TRBJ1-6; D is unclear. With 0 bases removed from V and 7 bases from J, the gap between germline ends came to 5 bases. The CDR3 extends over 13 amino acids. Germline CDR1 reads SGDLS; CDR2 reads YYNGEE. The CDR3 sequence: CASSVETNSPLHF. DNA of the CDR3: TGTGCCAGCAGCGTAGAGACAAATTCACCCCTCCACTTT.

This clone was seen a handful of times. A junction boundary mismatches the germline segment, possibly from a read error. The V call is TRBV7-2, the J call TRBJ2-3; D perhaps matches TRBD1 (5 bases). The CDR3 is 12 amino acids. CDR1 and CDR2 from the germline V gene are SGHTA and FQGNSA. The CDR3 here is CASSLGSEKGNF. In nucleotides, the CDR3 is TGTGCCAGCAGCTTAGGGTCGGAAAAGGGGAATTTT. Filled out from reference TRBV7-2 and TRBJ2-3, the complete variable domain reads GAGVSQSPSNKVTEKGKDVELRCDPISGHTALYWYRQSLGQGLEFLIYFQGNSAPDKSGLPSDRFSAERTGGSVSTLTIQRTQQEDSAVYLCASSLGSEKGNFGPGTRLTVL.